This TCR beta chain was identified in a study of cytomegalovirus exposure and HLA in healthy donors. Study summary: Assignment to the Caucasian-associated ancestry cluster applied to around 80% of the approximately 360 genotyped donors. Points from the study as a whole: It is likely that the observed cluster of highly shared sequence variants was a sequencing artifact.

It was healthy bone marrow donors who served as donors. The CDR3 runs to 17 residues. Germline CDR1 MGHRA, CDR2 YSYEKL. Trimming cost V 0 bases and J 2 bases; bases outside gene matches: 7. To note about this clone: The antigen is unknown.

It was with 60 Vbeta and 13 Jbeta primers that the PCR ran. Assay used: immunoSEQ multiplex PCR; TCRdb lists only in-frame clones, some missing. The sample comprises 150,000 to 200,000 clones, about four fifths of which are singletons, and 13% rests with the top ten. Material for sequencing was PBMCs. This TCR was recovered from a woman in her 50s in good health and CMV-seronegative. The chain joins TRBV4-1 to TRBJ2-3; 8 bases map to TRBD2. CDR3 loop: CASSQEGQRGNTDTQYF. For the CDR3, the DNA is TGCGCCAGCAGCCAAGAAGGCCAGCGGGGGAACACAGATACGCAGTATTTT.